This T cell receptor beta chain was sequenced in a study of T cell changes during pregnancy in multiple sclerosis. This clone was observed once. The V gene lost 6 bases and the J gene lost 0 bases, with 12 bases spanning the gap. The CDR3 is made up of 15 amino acids. Germline CDR1 and CDR2: MNHNS and SASEGT. Profiling relied on immunoSEQ multiplex PCR, and the TCRdb table lists in-frame clones only, not all of them. Seen here are roughly 110,000 clones, 90% to 95% observed once, and the top ten hold over 1.5%. The sequencing here drew on peripheral blood, taken in the third trimester of pregnancy. The V and J genes are TRBV6-1 and TRBJ1-3; D not certain. The sequence derives from a female donor with multiple sclerosis, enrolled in a pregnancy study. The CDR3 loop is CASRPAQSSGNTIYF. The CDR3 DNA reads as TGTGCCAGCAGGCCAGCACAGAGCTCTGGAAACACCATATATTTT.